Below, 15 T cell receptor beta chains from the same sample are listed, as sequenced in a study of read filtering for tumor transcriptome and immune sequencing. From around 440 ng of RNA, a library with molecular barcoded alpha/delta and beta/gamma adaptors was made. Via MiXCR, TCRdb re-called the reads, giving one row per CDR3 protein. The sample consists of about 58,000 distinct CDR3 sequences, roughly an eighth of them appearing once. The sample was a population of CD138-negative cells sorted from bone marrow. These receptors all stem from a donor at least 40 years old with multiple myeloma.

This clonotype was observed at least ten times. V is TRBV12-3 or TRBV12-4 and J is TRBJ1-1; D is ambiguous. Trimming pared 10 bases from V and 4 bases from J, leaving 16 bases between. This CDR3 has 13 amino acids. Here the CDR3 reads CAISPPLGTEAFF. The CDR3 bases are TGTGCCATCAGCCCCCCATTAGGCACTGAAGCTTTCTTT.

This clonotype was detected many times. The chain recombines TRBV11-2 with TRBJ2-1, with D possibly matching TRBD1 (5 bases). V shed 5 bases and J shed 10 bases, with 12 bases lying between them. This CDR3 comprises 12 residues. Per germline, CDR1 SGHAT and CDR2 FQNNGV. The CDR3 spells CASSVITGEQFF. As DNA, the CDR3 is TGTGCCAGCAGCGTAATCACAGGAGAGCAGTTCTTC.

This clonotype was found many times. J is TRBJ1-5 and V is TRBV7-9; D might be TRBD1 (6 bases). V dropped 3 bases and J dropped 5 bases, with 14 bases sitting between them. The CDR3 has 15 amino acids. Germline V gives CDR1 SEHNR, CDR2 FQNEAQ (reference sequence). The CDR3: CASSFSIGGHQPQHF. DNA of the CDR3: TGTGCCAGCAGCTTCAGTATAGGGGGGCATCAGCCCCAGCATTTT.

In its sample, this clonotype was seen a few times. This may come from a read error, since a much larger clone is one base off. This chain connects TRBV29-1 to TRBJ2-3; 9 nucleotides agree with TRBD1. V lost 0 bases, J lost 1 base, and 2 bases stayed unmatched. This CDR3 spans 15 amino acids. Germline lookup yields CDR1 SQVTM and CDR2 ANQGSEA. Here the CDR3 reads CSVEDRQGGTDTQYF. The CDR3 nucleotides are TGCAGCGTTGAAGACCGACAGGGGGGCACAGATACGCAGTATTTT.

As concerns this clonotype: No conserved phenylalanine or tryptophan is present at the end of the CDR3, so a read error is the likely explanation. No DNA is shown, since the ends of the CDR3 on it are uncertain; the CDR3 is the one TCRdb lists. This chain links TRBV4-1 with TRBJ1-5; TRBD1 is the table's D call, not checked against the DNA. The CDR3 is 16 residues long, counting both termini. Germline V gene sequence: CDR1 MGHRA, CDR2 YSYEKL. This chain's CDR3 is CASSQDPAPNNQPQQI.

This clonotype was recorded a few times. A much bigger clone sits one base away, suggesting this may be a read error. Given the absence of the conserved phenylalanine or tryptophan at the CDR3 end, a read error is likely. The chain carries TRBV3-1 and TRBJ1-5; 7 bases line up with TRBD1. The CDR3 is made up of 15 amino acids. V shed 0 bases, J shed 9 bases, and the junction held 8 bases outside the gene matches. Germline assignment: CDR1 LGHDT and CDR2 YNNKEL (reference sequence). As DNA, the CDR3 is TGTGCCAGCAGCCAAGAATACAGGCCAGGGGGGCCCCAGCATTCT. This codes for CASSQEYRPGGPQHS.

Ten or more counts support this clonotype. The CDR3, as DNA: TGTGCCAGCAGCCCGGACAGGCATCAGCCCCAGCATTTT. Translated: CASSPDRHQPQHF. V is TRBV7-9 and J is TRBJ1-5; 7 nucleotides match TRBD1. CDR1 is SEHNR, CDR2 FQNEAQ, per germline (reference sequence). Trimming took 5 bases from V and 5 from J; bases not matched to a gene: 3. The CDR3 sequence is 13 residues long.

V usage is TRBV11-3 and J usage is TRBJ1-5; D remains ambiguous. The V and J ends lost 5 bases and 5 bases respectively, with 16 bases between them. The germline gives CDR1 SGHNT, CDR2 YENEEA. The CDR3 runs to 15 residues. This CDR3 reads CASSHSEQSHQPQHF. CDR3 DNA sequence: TGTGCCAGCAGCCACTCCGAACAGTCGCATCAGCCCCAGCATTTT.

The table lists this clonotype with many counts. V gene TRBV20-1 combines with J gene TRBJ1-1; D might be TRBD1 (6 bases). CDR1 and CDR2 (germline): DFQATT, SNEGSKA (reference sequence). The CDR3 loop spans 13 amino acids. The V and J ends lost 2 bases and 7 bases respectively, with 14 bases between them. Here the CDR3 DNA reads TGCAGTGCTAGAACTGGGGGCTCTGGTGAAGCTTTCTTT. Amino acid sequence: CSARTGGSGEAFF.

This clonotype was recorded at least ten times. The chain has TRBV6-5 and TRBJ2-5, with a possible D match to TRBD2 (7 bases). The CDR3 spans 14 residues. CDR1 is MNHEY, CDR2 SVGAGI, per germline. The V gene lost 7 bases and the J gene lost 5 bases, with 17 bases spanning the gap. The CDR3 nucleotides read TGTGCCAGCAAGGATTCGGGGGGCCGGGAGACCCAGTACTTC. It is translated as CASKDSGGRETQYF.

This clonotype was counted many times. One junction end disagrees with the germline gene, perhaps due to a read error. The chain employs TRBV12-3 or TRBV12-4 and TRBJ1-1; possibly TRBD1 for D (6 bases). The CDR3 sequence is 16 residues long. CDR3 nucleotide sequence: TGTGCCAGCAGCTTAGACAGGACAACCATGAACACTGAAGCTTTCTTT. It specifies CASSLDRTTMNTEAFF.

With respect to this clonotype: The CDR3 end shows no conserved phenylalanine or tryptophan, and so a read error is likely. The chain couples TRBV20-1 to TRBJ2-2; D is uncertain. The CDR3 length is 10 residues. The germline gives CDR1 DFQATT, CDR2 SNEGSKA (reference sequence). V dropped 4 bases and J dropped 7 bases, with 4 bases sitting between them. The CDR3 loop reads CSAIHGELFL. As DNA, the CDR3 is TGCAGTGCTATCCACGGGGAGCTGTTTCTT.

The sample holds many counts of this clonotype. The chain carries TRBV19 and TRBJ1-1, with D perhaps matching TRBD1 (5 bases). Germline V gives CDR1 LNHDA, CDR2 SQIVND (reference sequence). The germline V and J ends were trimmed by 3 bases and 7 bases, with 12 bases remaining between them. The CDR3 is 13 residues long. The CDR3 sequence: CASSIEGRGEAFF. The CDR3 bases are TGTGCCAGTAGTATTGAGGGACGGGGTGAAGCTTTCTTT.

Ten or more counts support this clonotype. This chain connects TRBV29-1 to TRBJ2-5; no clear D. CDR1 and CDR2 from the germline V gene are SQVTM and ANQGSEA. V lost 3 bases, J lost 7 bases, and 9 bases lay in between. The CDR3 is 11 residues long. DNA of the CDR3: TGCAGCGTTGACACTGACGGGACCCAGTACTTC. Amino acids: CSVDTDGTQYF.

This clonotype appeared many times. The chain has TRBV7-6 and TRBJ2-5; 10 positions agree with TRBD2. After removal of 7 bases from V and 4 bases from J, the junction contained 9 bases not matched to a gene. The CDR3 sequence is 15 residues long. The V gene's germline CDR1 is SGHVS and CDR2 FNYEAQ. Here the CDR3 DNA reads TGTGCCAGCACCAAAAGCGGGGGGGCAGGAGAGACCCAGTACTTC. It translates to CASTKSGGAGETQYF.